This T cell receptor beta chain appears in the sequencing data of a study of control samples from healthy donors and cancer patients. Germline V gene lookup returns CDR1 MNHEY and CDR2 SMNVEV (reference sequence). The ends were cut back, 0 bases at V and 8 bases at J, with 14 bases in the middle. CDR3 length: 15 amino acids. Libraries were prepared by immunoSEQ multiplex PCR; TCRdb keeps only in-frame clonotypes and omits some of them. Counted here are 95,000 to 150,000 clones, roughly 90% occurring once; the ten biggest clones make up roughly 43%. The receptor's source is a man aged 50 to 60 in good health. This sequence joins TRBV27 and TRBJ2-1, with TRBD1 as a possible D gene (6 bases). What was sequenced was blood. Here the CDR3 DNA reads TGTGCCAGCAGTTTATCGGCGGGTGGGGGCTATGAGCAGTTCTTC. It is translated as CASSLSAGGGYEQFF.